This passage covers 27 T cell receptor beta chains from one sample sequenced in a study of human T cells and chemical hapten exposure. Time point defined: pre-sensitization, week 0. Treatment noted: therapeutic diphenylcyclopropenone sensitization with weekly scalp DPC. TCRdb reprocessed the RACE reads via MiXCR and lists one record per CDR3 protein. Among approximately 57,000 distinct CDR3 sequences listed, more than 7.5% were seen once. The sample in question was whole blood, obtained in connection with sensitization to the hapten diphenylcyclopropenone (DPC). The receptors derive from a man aged 35 to 55 with alopecia areata. Some clones in this sample may be carry-over from other donors' samples.

This clonotype was seen repeatedly, ten times or more. The CDR3 nucleotides are TGTGCCAGCAGTGTTAGGGCTTGGGACACTGAAGCTTTCTTT. Translating gives CASSVRAWDTEAFF. The chain employs TRBV2 and TRBJ1-1; D unresolved. Germline V gene sequence: CDR1 SNHLY, CDR2 FYNNEI. The V and J ends lost 4 bases and 3 bases respectively, with 12 bases between them. The CDR3 is 14 residues long.

This chain uses TRBV5-1 with TRBJ2-2, with a tentative D call TRBD1 (5 bases). CDR1 and CDR2 from the germline V gene are SGHRS and YFSETQ. The V and J ends lost 6 bases and 1 base respectively, with 10 bases between them. The CDR3 covers 14 residues. The CDR3 DNA is TGCGCCAGCACTTCTACAGGGAACACCGGGGAGCTGTTTTTT. It translates to CASTSTGNTGELFF.

The sample holds many counts of this clonotype. The gene calls are TRBV20-1 and TRBJ2-1, with 16 positions matching TRBD2. CDR3 length equals 18 residues. Germline V gene lookup returns CDR1 DFQATT and CDR2 SNEGSKA (reference sequence). The J segment lost 7 bases and the V segment lost 6 bases, leaving 15 bases of the junction unmatched. CDR3 nucleotides: TGCAGTGCCACTACCGGGACTAGCGGGAGGGCCGGGTGGAATGAGCAGTTCTTC. Translated, it gives CSATTGTSGRAGWNEQFF.

The chain carries TRBV12-3 or TRBV12-4 and TRBJ1-1; the D gene is possibly TRBD1 (6 bases). The CDR3 spans 11 residues. Trimming shortened V by 2 bases and J by 11 bases, and 9 bases separated the two germline ends. Here the CDR3 DNA reads TGTGCCAGCAGTTTACAGGGGCGGGCTTTCTTT. Residues: CASSLQGRAFF.

The CDR3, as DNA: TGTGCCAGCAGCGCCACTAGCGGTCCCGATACGCAGTATTTT. Its protein is CASSATSGPDTQYF. The chain couples TRBV9 to TRBJ2-3, with 8 positions matching TRBD2. The length of the CDR3 is 14 residues. The V and J ends lost 3 bases and 6 bases, in that order; junction bases with no gene match: 6. Looked up from germline, CDR1 is SGDLS and CDR2 is YYNGEE. Together with reference TRBV9 and TRBJ2-3, the CDR3 gives the full variable domain: DSGVTQTPKHLITATGQRVTLRCSPRSGDLSVYWYQQSLDQGLQFLIQYYNGEERAKGNILERFSAQQFPDLHSELNLSSLELGDSALYFCASSATSGPDTQYFGPGTRLTVL.

The DNA for the CDR3 is TGTGCCAGCAGCCCAGCCCAAGGGGCAGCTTTCTTT. Amino acid sequence: CASSPAQGAAFF. The chain recombines TRBV12-3 or TRBV12-4 with TRBJ1-1; possible D gene TRBD1, 5 bases. Between the trimmed V and J ends, which lost 6 bases and 10 bases, there was a span of 15 bases. CDR3 length: 12 residues.

This clonotype was seen many times. The chain has TRBV28 and TRBJ2-7; 10 bases map to TRBD1. The V segment lost 1 base and the J segment 2 bases; nucleotides outside the gene matches: 5. The germline V gene encodes CDR1 MDHEN and CDR2 SYDVKM. The CDR3 has 16 residues. The CDR3 region is CASSLLGQGRTYEQYF. The DNA of the CDR3 is TGTGCCAGCAGTTTATTGGGACAGGGGAGGACCTACGAGCAGTACTTC.

This clonotype appeared many times. The chain uses TRBV11-2 and TRBJ2-5, with D uncertain. Trimming cost V 7 bases and J 5 bases, with 17 bases left between them. CDR3 length: 14 residues. The V gene's germline CDR1 is SGHAT and CDR2 FQNNGV. The chain's CDR3 is CASNHQTQFETQYF. CDR3 bases: TGTGCCAGCAACCATCAAACCCAGTTCGAGACCCAGTACTTC.

The sample holds a few counts of this clonotype. V usage is TRBV7-9 and J usage is TRBJ2-7, with D unresolved. Germline lookup yields CDR1 SEHNR and CDR2 FQNEAQ (reference sequence). The CDR3 runs to 13 residues. Trimming took off 0 bases at V and 6 bases at J, with 9 bases between the two ends. CDR3 DNA sequence: TGTGCCAGCAGCTTAGCCGCCGGCGCCGAGCAGTACTTC. Encoded protein: CASSLAAGAEQYF.

This clonotype was observed many times. The rearrangement links TRBV28 to TRBJ2-7; 8 bases fit TRBD1. The length of the CDR3 is 15 residues. The germline V gene encodes CDR1 MDHEN and CDR2 SYDVKM. J lost 6 bases, V lost 3 bases, and 10 bases had no gene match. The CDR3 sequence is CASSFGQGGVREQYF. The CDR3 bases are TGTGCCAGCAGTTTTGGACAGGGCGGAGTTCGCGAGCAGTACTTC.

The sample holds many counts of this clonotype. V is TRBV6-2 or TRBV6-3 and J is TRBJ1-2; the D gene is possibly TRBD1 (5 bases). The germline V gene encodes CDR1 MNHEY and CDR2 SVGEGT. Trimming shortened V by 0 bases and J by 7 bases, and 15 bases separated the two germline ends. The CDR3 contains 15 residues. The CDR3 nucleotides read TGTGCCAGCAGTTACTCGATTGGGGGGTCGAGTGGCTACACCTTC. Its translation: CASSYSIGGSSGYTF.

The chain joins TRBV5-1 to TRBJ2-7; 7 bases agree with TRBD2. Germline V gene sequence: CDR1 SGHRS, CDR2 YFSETQ. This CDR3 has 16 amino acids. J lost 6 bases, V lost 3 bases, and 15 bases had no gene match. CDR3 bases: TGCGCCAGCAGCTCCCTTGGGGGAGGGTTCTTGGGCGAGCAGTACTTC. The encoded protein is CASSSLGGGFLGEQYF.

This sequence joins TRBV5-1 and TRBJ2-3; no clear D gene. The CDR3 extends over 16 amino acids. The germline V gene has CDR1 SGHRS and CDR2 YFSETQ. V was shortened by 5 bases and J by 0 bases, with 16 bases between the two germline ends. Written as DNA, the CDR3 is TGCGCCAGCAGTTCCGGGCAGGTATCTAGCACAGATACGCAGTATTTT. This sequence encodes CASSSGQVSSTDTQYF.

This clonotype was seen repeatedly, ten times or more. The CDR3 nucleotides read TGTGCCAGCAGCTTAGTTGGCTGGGGATCCGCTGAAGCTTTCTTT. Its protein product is CASSLVGWGSAEAFF. The chain has TRBV7-9 and TRBJ1-1; the D is unclear. V lost 1 base to trimming and J lost 6 bases, with 15 bases between them. This CDR3 is built from 15 residues. Germline V gene data show CDR1 as SEHNR and CDR2 as FQNEAQ (reference sequence).

The rearrangement uses TRBV20-1 and TRBJ1-3, with a weak D call TRBD1 (5 bases). The CDR3 extends over 14 amino acids. The ends were cut back, 2 bases at V and 2 bases at J, with 10 bases in the middle. Germline assignment: CDR1 DFQATT and CDR2 SNEGSKA (reference sequence). Written as DNA, the CDR3 is TGCAGTGCTAGACCGGCAGGGACTGGAAACACCATATATTTT. This gives the protein CSARPAGTGNTIYF.

This clonotype was seen a handful of times. The chain employs TRBV11-2 and TRBJ2-5, with 8 bases identical to TRBD2. The CDR3 spans 14 residues. CDR1 is SGHAT, CDR2 FQNNGV, per germline. V was pared by 1 base and J by 9 bases, with 7 bases of the junction left unmatched. The chain's CDR3 is CASSLVGPREAQYF. CDR3 nucleotides: TGTGCCAGCAGCTTAGTCGGGCCGCGGGAGGCCCAGTACTTC.

This clonotype was detected a few times. V gene TRBV7-9 combines with J gene TRBJ2-2; D unclear. Trimming left V 2 bases short and J 5 bases short, with 9 bases between. The CDR3 contains 14 residues. Germline V gives CDR1 SEHNR, CDR2 FQNEAQ (reference sequence). This chain's CDR3 is CASSLYSLTGELFF. The CDR3 nucleotides are TGTGCCAGCAGCTTATACAGTCTTACCGGGGAGCTGTTTTTT.

This clonotype was seen many times. The chain employs TRBV20-1 and TRBJ2-1; D unresolved. V was clipped by 3 bases and J by 4 bases, with 13 bases between them. Germline lookup yields CDR1 DFQATT and CDR2 SNEGSKA (reference sequence). The length of the CDR3 is 14 residues. For the CDR3, the DNA is TGCAGTGCTAGTGCTGCTGTCCATTACAATGAGCAGTTCTTC. Protein sequence: CSASAAVHYNEQFF.

This clonotype was seen ten or more times. The J gene is TRBJ1-5, the V gene TRBV28; 10 positions match TRBD1. This CDR3 has 16 residues. V shed 7 bases and J 1 base; nucleotides not matched to a gene: 7. Germline assignment: CDR1 MDHEN and CDR2 SYDVKM. The CDR3 DNA sequence: TGTGCCAGCAATCGACAGGGGGCGAGGAGCAATCAGCCCCAGCATTTT. It specifies CASNRQGARSNQPQHF.

This chain uses TRBV9 with TRBJ2-7; D is uncertain. Trimming shortened V by 3 bases and J by 3 bases, and 13 bases separated the two germline ends. CDR1 is SGDLS, CDR2 YYNGEE, per germline. The length of the CDR3 is 14 residues. CDR3 region: CASSGAKWVYEQYF. Here the CDR3 DNA reads TGTGCCAGCAGCGGGGCCAAATGGGTCTACGAGCAGTACTTC. Looking up the rest from reference TRBV9 and TRBJ2-7 gives the full variable domain: DSGVTQTPKHLITATGQRVTLRCSPRSGDLSVYWYQQSLDQGLQFLIQYYNGEERAKGNILERFSAQQFPDLHSELNLSSLELGDSALYFCASSGAKWVYEQYFGPGTRLTVT.

The chain has TRBV6-2 or TRBV6-3 and TRBJ1-2, with 7 bases that match TRBD1. The germline V gene encodes CDR1 MNHEY and CDR2 SVGEGT. The CDR3 has 16 amino acids. After removal of 5 bases from V and 1 base from J, the junction contained 10 bases not matched to a gene. The CDR3 DNA reads TGTGCCAGCAGTCGGGACAGACAAAGATATAACTATGGCTACACCTTC. Translated: CASSRDRQRYNYGYTF.

The chain carries TRBV12-3 or TRBV12-4 and TRBJ2-7; 7 bases map to TRBD2. The J segment lost 3 bases and the V segment lost 6 bases, leaving 11 bases of the junction unmatched. The CDR3 runs 15 residues. CDR3 bases: TGTGCCAGCAGCCCACCAGCGGGGCTCGGCTACGAGCAGTACTTC. This codes for CASSPPAGLGYEQYF.

Only a few counts were recorded for this clonotype. The rearrangement links TRBV27 to TRBJ2-7; 7 nucleotides match TRBD2. The CDR3 totals 14 residues. The V segment lost 2 bases and the J segment 2 bases; nucleotides outside the gene matches: 3. The germline V gene encodes CDR1 MNHEY and CDR2 SMNVEV (reference sequence). This chain's CDR3 is CASSLQAGTYEQYF. CDR3 nucleotides: TGTGCCAGCAGTTTACAAGCGGGAACCTACGAGCAGTACTTC.

The J gene is TRBJ2-5, the V gene TRBV19; TRBD2 aligns across 9 bases. Trimming cost V 6 bases and J 2 bases; bases outside gene matches: 10. Per germline, CDR1 LNHDA and CDR2 SQIVND (reference sequence). This CDR3 has 16 amino acids. The CDR3 DNA follows: TGTGCCAGTAGCTCAGGGCCTAGCGGGACTCAAGAGACCCAGTACTTC. Residues: CASSSGPSGTQETQYF.

J is TRBJ1-4 and V is TRBV28, with D perhaps TRBD1 (5 bases). The CDR3 totals 17 residues. Between the trimmed V and J ends, which lost 3 bases and 7 bases, there was a span of 21 bases. Per germline, CDR1 MDHEN and CDR2 SYDVKM. CDR3 in DNA: TGTGCCAGCAGTTTGGGAACCCGATCAGGGCGGGCTGAAAAACTGTTTTTT. Translated: CASSLGTRSGRAEKLFF.

As DNA, the CDR3 is TGCAGTGCCGGGACTAGCGGGGGAGCCTACGAGCAGTACTTC. It encodes CSAGTSGGAYEQYF. The V and J genes are TRBV20-1 and TRBJ2-7; 14 positions agree with TRBD2. Germline values: CDR1 DFQATT, CDR2 SNEGSKA (reference sequence). The V segment lost 6 bases and the J segment 2 bases; nucleotides outside the gene matches: 3. This CDR3 is built from 14 residues.

The genes are TRBV29-1 and TRBJ2-7, with 7 bases that match TRBD1. V was clipped by 4 bases and J by 0 bases; unmatched bases: 6. CDR3 length: 14 amino acids. Germline lookup yields CDR1 SQVTM and CDR2 ANQGSEA. This chain's CDR3 is CSVGGTAPSYEQYF. The CDR3, as DNA: TGCAGCGTTGGGGGGACAGCACCCTCCTACGAGCAGTACTTC.